These 23 T cell receptor beta chains were all obtained from the same sample, sequenced in a study of beta chain features in type 1 diabetes. Every bit of the isolated RNA underwent reverse transcription, so sequencing read expressed TCRB transcripts. The table came from immunoSEQ multiplex PCR; TCRdb's copy has only in-frame clones and leaves some out. The profile shows 200,000 to 250,000 clones, 9.5% to 13% of them singletons. The sample taken for sequencing was central memory CD4+ T cells from blood. All receptors come from a man aged 18 to 29 in good health.

The rearrangement uses TRBV29-1 and TRBJ1-2, with D uncertain. The CDR3 spans 10 residues. V was pared by 4 bases and J by 4 bases, with 4 bases between. In germline, CDR1 is SQVTM, CDR2 ANQGSEA. The CDR3, as DNA: TGCAGCGTTGGGGGCTATGGCTACACCTTC. Translation gives CSVGGYGYTF.

This clone was observed many times. The chain is built from TRBV18 and TRBJ2-5; D remains ambiguous. This CDR3 spans 13 amino acids. The germline V and J ends were trimmed by 3 bases and 7 bases, with 12 bases remaining between them. Germline V gene sequence: CDR1 KGHSH, CDR2 LQKENI. The CDR3 reads CASSPVNSGTQYF. The CDR3 DNA reads TGTGCCAGCTCACCTGTGAATTCTGGGACCCAGTACTTC.

V gene TRBV6-5 combines with J gene TRBJ2-5; 9 bases line up with TRBD2. Germline CDR1 reads MNHEY; CDR2 reads SVGAGI. V shed 6 bases and J 4 bases; nucleotides not matched to a gene: 0. The CDR3 runs 12 residues. The chain's CDR3 is CASRAGGETQYF. CDR3 in DNA: TGTGCCAGCAGAGCGGGAGGAGAGACCCAGTACTTC.

This clone turned up a few times. This chain connects TRBV29-1 to TRBJ2-2; the match to TRBD2 covers 8 bases. Unmatched junction bases numbered 9, after V lost 8 bases and J lost 4 bases. From germline, CDR1 is SQVTM and CDR2 ANQGSEA. The length of the CDR3 is 14 residues. The CDR3 DNA is TGCAGCTTCCTAGGACTAGCACCCACCGGGGAGCTGTTTTTT. Amino acids: CSFLGLAPTGELFF.

The chain combines TRBV29-1 with TRBJ2-7; D is undetermined. The CDR3 covers 13 residues. Trimming removed 8 bases from V and 0 bases from J, with 14 bases in between. Germline CDR1 SQVTM, CDR2 ANQGSEA. The DNA for the CDR3 is TGCAGCTATACCGAGCGACTCTCCTACGAGCAGTACTTC. Protein product: CSYTERLSYEQYF.

In this sample, this clone turned up a few times. The gene calls are TRBV9 and TRBJ2-2; no firm D call. The CDR3 totals 14 residues. Trimming removed 6 bases at V and 3 bases at J, with 12 bases between. Per the germline V gene, CDR1 is SGDLS and CDR2 is YYNGEE. This CDR3 is CASNPDMDTGELFF. CDR3 DNA sequence: TGTGCCAGCAACCCCGACATGGACACCGGGGAGCTGTTTTTT.

This clone was observed a handful of times. The genes are TRBV29-1 and TRBJ2-2; the match to TRBD1 covers 9 bases. Germline CDR1 reads SQVTM; CDR2 reads ANQGSEA. The CDR3 totals 11 residues. The V and J ends lost 7 bases and 8 bases, in that order; junction bases with no gene match: 2. The CDR3 spells CSGTGVGELFF. The DNA for the CDR3 is TGCAGCGGGACAGGGGTGGGGGAGCTGTTTTTT.

The genes are TRBV25-1 and TRBJ2-2; D unclear. V was clipped by 7 bases and J by 4 bases, with 10 bases between them. The CDR3 spans 13 residues. CDR1 MGHDK and CDR2 SYGVNS come from the germline V gene. The CDR3 loop reads CASTSRITGELFF. DNA for the CDR3: TGTGCCAGCACCTCCCGGATCACCGGGGAGCTGTTTTTT.

The table lists this clone with a few counts. The rearrangement links TRBV28 to TRBJ1-5, with TRBD1 matching over 7 bases. Germline V gene lookup returns CDR1 MDHEN and CDR2 SYDVKM. V shed 6 bases and J 7 bases; nucleotides not matched to a gene: 9. This CDR3 contains 14 residues. CDR3 in DNA: TGTGCCAGCAGCCGAGACAGGGCGTTCCAGCCCCAGCATTTT. Amino acids: CASSRDRAFQPQHF.

The table lists this clone with many counts. The V and J genes are TRBV4-2 and TRBJ2-7; D not resolved. Per the germline V gene, CDR1 is LGHNA and CDR2 is YNFKEQ. CDR3 length: 12 residues. The V and J ends lost 0 bases and 2 bases respectively, with 2 bases between them. The CDR3 here is CASSQDTYEQYF. In DNA form, the CDR3 reads TGTGCCAGCAGCCAAGATACCTACGAGCAGTACTTC.

The table lists this clone with a few counts. The chain has TRBV30 and TRBJ1-4; maybe TRBD1 (5 bases). Between the trimmed V and J ends, which lost 5 bases and 0 bases, there was a span of 10 bases. CDR1 and CDR2 from the germline V gene are GTSNPN and SVGIG (reference sequence). The CDR3 totals 14 residues. CDR3 nucleotides: TGTGCCTGGTCTACAGGTTCAACTAATGAAAAACTGTTTTTT. This encodes CAWSTGSTNEKLFF.

Only a few counts were recorded for this clone. The V and J genes are TRBV5-4 and TRBJ2-4, with 7 bases fitting TRBD1. CDR1 is SGHNT, CDR2 YYREEE, per germline (reference sequence). CDR3 size: 15 residues. V gave up 1 base and J gave up 4 bases; unmatched junction bases: 5. The CDR3 bases are TGTGCCAGCAGCTTGAGGGACAGCCCTAAAAACATTCAGTACTTC. Amino acid sequence: CASSLRDSPKNIQYF.

This clone was counted ten times or more. The chain uses TRBV10-3 and TRBJ2-1; 10 bases align to TRBD2. The CDR3 is made up of 16 amino acids. Germline CDR1 ENHRY, CDR2 SYGVKD. V lost 11 bases, J lost 2 bases, and 12 bases stayed unmatched. The CDR3 DNA sequence: TGTGCCTCCTCCGGGCTAGCGGGAGTAGCCTACAATGAGCAGTTCTTC. This sequence encodes CASSGLAGVAYNEQFF.

In its sample, this clone was seen a few times. The V and J genes are TRBV13 and TRBJ2-7; no definite D call. This CDR3 comprises 12 residues. Germline V gives CDR1 PRHDT, CDR2 FYEKMQ (reference sequence). The V gene lost 3 bases and the J gene lost 1 base, with 4 bases spanning the gap. The CDR3 coding sequence is TGTGCCAGCAGCTTGGCTTCCTACGAGCAGTACTTC. Translation: CASSLASYEQYF.

V usage is TRBV11-2 and J usage is TRBJ2-2; TRBD2 agrees at 13 bases. The junction had 9 bases not matched to a gene; V was cut back by 7 bases and J by 7 bases. Looked up from germline, CDR1 is SGHAT and CDR2 is FQNNGV. There are 16 residues in the CDR3. For the CDR3, the DNA is TGTGCCAGCACCTCCGGGACTAGCGGGATTAGCGGGGAGCTGTTTTTT. Translating gives CASTSGTSGISGELFF. Together with reference TRBV11-2 and TRBJ2-2, the CDR3 gives the full variable domain: EAGVAQSPRYKIIEKRQSVAFWCNPISGHATLYWYQQILGQGPKLLIQFQNNGVVDDSQLPKDRFSAERLKGVDSTLKIQPAKLEDSAVYLCASTSGTSGISGELFFGEGSRLTVL.

J is TRBJ2-5 and V is TRBV15; tentatively, D is TRBD2 (5 bases). The CDR3 has 14 residues. V lost 1 base and J 2 bases, leaving 8 bases between the germline ends. CDR1 and CDR2 from the germline V gene are LNHNV and YYDKDF (reference sequence). The CDR3 sequence: CATSRASLQETQYF. The CDR3 bases are TGTGCCACCAGCAGAGCTAGCTTGCAAGAGACCCAGTACTTC. The full variable domain, its missing parts supplied by reference TRBV15 and TRBJ2-5, is DAMVIQNPRYQVTQFGKPVTLSCSQTLNHNVMYWYQQKSSQAPKLLFHYYDKDFNNEADTPDNFQSRRPNTSFCFLDIRSPGLGDTAMYLCATSRASLQETQYFGPGTRLLVL.

This clone was seen ten or more times. The V gene is TRBV14, the J gene TRBJ1-4; D gene ambiguous. V was cut by 3 bases and J by 8 bases, with 13 bases left in between. CDR3 length: 14 residues. CDR1 is SGHDN and CDR2 is FVKESK in the germline V gene. This CDR3 reads CASSQGSLSEKLFF. Here the CDR3 DNA reads TGTGCCAGCAGCCAGGGCAGCCTGTCGGAAAAACTGTTTTTT.

The CDR3 loop reads CASSLVQQGAGNEQFF. In DNA, the CDR3 is TGTGCCAGCAGCTTAGTTCAACAGGGGGCGGGCAATGAGCAGTTCTTC. J is TRBJ2-1 and V is TRBV7-2, with 9 bases aligning to TRBD1. The CDR3 has 16 amino acids. Germline V gene sequence: CDR1 SGHTA, CDR2 FQGNSA. The V gene end was trimmed by 1 base and the J gene end by 6 bases; junction bases not matched to a gene: 7.

In the case of this clone: This likely stems from a read error, as it lies one base from a far larger clone. The V gene is TRBV7-2, the J gene TRBJ1-5; a weak D match, TRBD1 (6 bases). There are 13 residues in the CDR3. Germline-derived CDR1 and CDR2 are SGHTA and FQGNSA. V lost 4 bases to trimming and J lost 4 bases, with 8 bases between them. CDR3 sequence reads: CASSSDRNQPQHF. CDR3 nucleotide sequence: TGTGCCAGCAGCTCCGACAGGAATCAGCCCCAGCATTTT.

J is TRBJ1-4 and V is TRBV29-1, with 10 bases aligning to TRBD1. Germline V gene lookup returns CDR1 SQVTM and CDR2 ANQGSEA. Trimming took 4 bases from V and 1 from J; bases not matched to a gene: 6. The CDR3 length is 16 residues. CDR3 protein: CSVVKDRGQTNEKLFF. The CDR3 bases are TGCAGCGTTGTAAAAGACAGGGGGCAAACTAATGAAAAACTGTTTTTT.

This clone showed up many times. The rearrangement joins TRBV18 to TRBJ1-2; 7 bases agree with TRBD1. The V gene's germline CDR1 is KGHSH and CDR2 LQKENI. The CDR3 contains 16 residues. Trimming at V came to 1 base and at J to 4 bases, leaving 9 bases not matched to a gene. As DNA, the CDR3 is TGTGCCAGCTCACCACAAACGACAGGGACCTCCTATGGCTACACCTTC. Encoded protein: CASSPQTTGTSYGYTF.

This clone was seen more than once but under ten times. The rearrangement links TRBV7-2 to TRBJ2-7, with D unclear. This CDR3 spans 13 amino acids. V shed 2 bases and J shed 0 bases, with 5 bases lying between them. Germline CDR1 SGHTA, CDR2 FQGNSA. The CDR3 region is CASSLYISYEQYF. CDR3 sequence (DNA): TGTGCCAGCAGCTTATACATCTCCTACGAGCAGTACTTC.

This clone was seen more than once but under ten times. The chain recombines TRBV7-8 with TRBJ2-3; D perhaps matches TRBD2 (5 bases). Deletions cut 1 base from V and 3 bases from J, with 8 bases between. The CDR3 is 14 residues long. CDR1 is SGHVS, CDR2 FQNEAQ, per germline. The CDR3 sequence is CASSLDERTDTQYF. The CDR3 DNA reads as TGTGCCAGCAGCTTAGATGAGCGGACAGATACGCAGTATTTT.